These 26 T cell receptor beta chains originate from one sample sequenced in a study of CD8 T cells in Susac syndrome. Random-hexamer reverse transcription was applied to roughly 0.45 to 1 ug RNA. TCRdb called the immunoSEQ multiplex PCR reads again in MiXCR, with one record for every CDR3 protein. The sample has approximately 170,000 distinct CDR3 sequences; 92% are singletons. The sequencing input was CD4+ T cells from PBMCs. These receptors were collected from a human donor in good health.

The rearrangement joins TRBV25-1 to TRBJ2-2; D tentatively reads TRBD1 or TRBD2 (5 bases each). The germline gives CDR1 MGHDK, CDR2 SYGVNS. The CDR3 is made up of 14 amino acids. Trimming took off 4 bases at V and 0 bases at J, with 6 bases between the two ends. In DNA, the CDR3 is TGTGCCAGCAGTGTGGGACCGAACACCGGGGAGCTGTTTTTT. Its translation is CASSVGPNTGELFF.

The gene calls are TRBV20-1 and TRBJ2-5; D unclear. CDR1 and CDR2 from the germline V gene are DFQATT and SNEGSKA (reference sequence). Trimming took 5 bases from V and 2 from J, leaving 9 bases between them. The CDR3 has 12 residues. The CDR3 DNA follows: TGCAGTGCTTTGGGATTGCAAGAGACCCAGTACTTC. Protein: CSALGLQETQYF.

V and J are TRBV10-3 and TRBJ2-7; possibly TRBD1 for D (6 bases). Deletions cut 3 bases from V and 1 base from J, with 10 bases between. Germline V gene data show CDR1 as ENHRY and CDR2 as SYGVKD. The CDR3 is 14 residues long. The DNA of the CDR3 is TGTGCCATCAGTGAAACGGGGACATCCTACGAGCAGTACTTC. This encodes CAISETGTSYEQYF.

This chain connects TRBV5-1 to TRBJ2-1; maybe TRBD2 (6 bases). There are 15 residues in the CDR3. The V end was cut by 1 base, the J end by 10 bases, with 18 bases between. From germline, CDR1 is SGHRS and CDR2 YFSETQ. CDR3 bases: TGCGCCAGCAGCTTGATATTAGCACCGGAGGGAGAGCAGTTCTTC. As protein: CASSLILAPEGEQFF.

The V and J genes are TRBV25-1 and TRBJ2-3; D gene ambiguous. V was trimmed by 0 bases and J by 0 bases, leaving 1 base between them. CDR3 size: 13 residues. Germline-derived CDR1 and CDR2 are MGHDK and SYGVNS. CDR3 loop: CASSEYSTDTQYF. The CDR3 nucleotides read TGTGCCAGCAGTGAATACAGCACAGATACGCAGTATTTT.

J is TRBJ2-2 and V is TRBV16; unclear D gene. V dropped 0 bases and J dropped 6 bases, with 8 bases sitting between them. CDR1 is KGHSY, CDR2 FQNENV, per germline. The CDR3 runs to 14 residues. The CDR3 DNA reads TGTGCCAGCAGCCAATCCCGAGAAGCCGGGGAGCTGTTTTTT. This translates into CASSQSREAGELFF.

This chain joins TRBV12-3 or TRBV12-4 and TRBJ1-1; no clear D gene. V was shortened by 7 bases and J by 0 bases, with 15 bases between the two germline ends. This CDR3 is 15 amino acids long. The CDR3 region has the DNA TGTGCCAGCACCGATGAAGACAATCTGAACACTGAAGCTTTCTTT. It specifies CASTDEDNLNTEAFF.

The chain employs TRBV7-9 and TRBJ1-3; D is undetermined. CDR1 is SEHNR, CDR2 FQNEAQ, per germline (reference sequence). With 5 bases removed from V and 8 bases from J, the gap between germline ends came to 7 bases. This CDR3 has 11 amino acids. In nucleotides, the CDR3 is TGTGCCAGCAGCCTCGAGGACACCATATATTTT. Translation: CASSLEDTIYF.

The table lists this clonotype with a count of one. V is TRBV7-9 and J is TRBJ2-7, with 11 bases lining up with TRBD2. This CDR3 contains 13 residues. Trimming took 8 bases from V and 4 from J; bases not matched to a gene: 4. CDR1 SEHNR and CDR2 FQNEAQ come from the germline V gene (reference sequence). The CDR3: CASLPSGGYEQYF. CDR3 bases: TGTGCCAGCCTGCCTAGCGGGGGGTACGAGCAGTACTTC.

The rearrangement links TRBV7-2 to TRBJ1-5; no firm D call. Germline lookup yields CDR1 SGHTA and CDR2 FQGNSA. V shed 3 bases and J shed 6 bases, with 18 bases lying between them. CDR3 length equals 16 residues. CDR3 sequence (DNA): TGTGCCAGCAGCTTCCACGGCCGGATAGCGGGTCAGCCCCAGCATTTT. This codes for CASSFHGRIAGQPQHF.

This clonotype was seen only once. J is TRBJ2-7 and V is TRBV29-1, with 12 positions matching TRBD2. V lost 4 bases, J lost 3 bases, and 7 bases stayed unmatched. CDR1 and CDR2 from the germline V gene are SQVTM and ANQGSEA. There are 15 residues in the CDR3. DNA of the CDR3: TGCAGCGTTGGGTACGGACTAGCGGGACTCTACGAGCAGTACTTC. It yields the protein CSVGYGLAGLYEQYF.

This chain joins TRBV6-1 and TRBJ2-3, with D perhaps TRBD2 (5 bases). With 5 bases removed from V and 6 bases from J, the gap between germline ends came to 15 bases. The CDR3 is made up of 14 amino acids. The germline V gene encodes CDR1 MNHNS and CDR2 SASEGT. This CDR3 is CASSTTRSGDTQYF. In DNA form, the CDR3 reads TGTGCCAGCAGTACCACCCGGTCGGGGGATACGCAGTATTTT.

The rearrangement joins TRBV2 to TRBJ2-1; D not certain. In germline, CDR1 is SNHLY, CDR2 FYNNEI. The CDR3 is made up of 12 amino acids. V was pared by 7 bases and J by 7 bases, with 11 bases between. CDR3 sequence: CASNLGSNEQFF. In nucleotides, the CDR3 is TGTGCCAGCAACTTAGGGTCGAATGAGCAGTTCTTC.

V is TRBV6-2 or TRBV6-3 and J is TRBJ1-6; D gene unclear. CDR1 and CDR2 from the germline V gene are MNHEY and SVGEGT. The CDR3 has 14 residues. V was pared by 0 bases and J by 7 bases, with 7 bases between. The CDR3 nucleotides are TGTGCCAGCAGTTACTCGGCGCGGAATTCACCCCTCCACTTT. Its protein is CASSYSARNSPLHF.

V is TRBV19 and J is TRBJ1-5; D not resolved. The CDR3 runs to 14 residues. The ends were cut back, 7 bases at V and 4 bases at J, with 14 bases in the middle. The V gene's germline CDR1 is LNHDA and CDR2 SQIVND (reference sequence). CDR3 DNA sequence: TGTGCCAGTATGTCGGGTCAGCGAAATCAGCCCCAGCATTTT. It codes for CASMSGQRNQPQHF.

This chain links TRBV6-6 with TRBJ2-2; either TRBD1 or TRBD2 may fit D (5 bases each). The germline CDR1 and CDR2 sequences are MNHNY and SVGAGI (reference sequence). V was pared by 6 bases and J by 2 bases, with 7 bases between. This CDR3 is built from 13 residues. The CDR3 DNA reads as TGTGCCAGCAGCGGGGCAAACACCGGGGAGCTGTTTTTT. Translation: CASSGANTGELFF.

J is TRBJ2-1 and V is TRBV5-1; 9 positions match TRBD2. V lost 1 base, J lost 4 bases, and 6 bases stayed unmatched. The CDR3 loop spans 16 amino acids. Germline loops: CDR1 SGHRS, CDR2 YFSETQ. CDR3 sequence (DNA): TGCGCCAGCAGCTTGAGATCTAGCGGGAATTACAATGAGCAGTTCTTC. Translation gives CASSLRSSGNYNEQFF.

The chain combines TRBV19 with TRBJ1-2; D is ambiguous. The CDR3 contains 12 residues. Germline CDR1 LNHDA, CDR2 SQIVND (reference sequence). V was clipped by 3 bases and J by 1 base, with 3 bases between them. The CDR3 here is CASSISNYGYTF. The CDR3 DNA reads TGTGCCAGTAGTATTAGTAACTATGGCTACACCTTC.

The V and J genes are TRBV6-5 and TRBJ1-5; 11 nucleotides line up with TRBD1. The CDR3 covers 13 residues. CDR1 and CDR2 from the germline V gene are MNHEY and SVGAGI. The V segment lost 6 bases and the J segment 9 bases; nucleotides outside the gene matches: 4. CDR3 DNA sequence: TGTGCCAGCAGCCCGGGACAGGGGGGGCCCCAGCATTTT. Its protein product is CASSPGQGGPQHF.

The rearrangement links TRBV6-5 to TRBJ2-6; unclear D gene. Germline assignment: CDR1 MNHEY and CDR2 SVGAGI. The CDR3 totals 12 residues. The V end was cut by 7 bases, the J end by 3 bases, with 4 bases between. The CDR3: CASTGGANVLTF. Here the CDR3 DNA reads TGTGCCAGCACCGGTGGGGCCAACGTCCTGACTTTC.

CDR3 sequence reads: CASSLSAGPDTQYF. For the CDR3, the DNA is TGTGCCAGCAGCCTTTCCGCGGGCCCAGATACGCAGTATTTT. This chain joins TRBV9 and TRBJ2-3, with D perhaps TRBD2 (5 bases). CDR1 is SGDLS and CDR2 is YYNGEE in the germline V gene. The CDR3 sequence is 14 residues long. The V end was cut by 4 bases, the J end by 4 bases, with 13 bases between.

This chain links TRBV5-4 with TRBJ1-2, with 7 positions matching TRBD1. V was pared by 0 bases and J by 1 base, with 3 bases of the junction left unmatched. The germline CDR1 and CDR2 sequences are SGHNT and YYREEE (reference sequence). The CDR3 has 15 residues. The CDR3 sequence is CASSLEGQSNYGYTF. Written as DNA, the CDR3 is TGTGCCAGCAGCTTGGAGGGACAGAGTAACTATGGCTACACCTTC.

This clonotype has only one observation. As DNA, the CDR3 is TGTGCCAGTAGTCGAAGGGGGGAGGGCACTGAAGCTTTCTTT. Protein: CASSRRGEGTEAFF. The V call is TRBV19, the J call TRBJ1-1, with D maybe TRBD1 (6 bases). CDR1 is LNHDA, CDR2 SQIVND, per germline (reference sequence). Trimming left V 5 bases short and J 4 bases short, with 14 bases between. The CDR3 sequence is 14 residues long.

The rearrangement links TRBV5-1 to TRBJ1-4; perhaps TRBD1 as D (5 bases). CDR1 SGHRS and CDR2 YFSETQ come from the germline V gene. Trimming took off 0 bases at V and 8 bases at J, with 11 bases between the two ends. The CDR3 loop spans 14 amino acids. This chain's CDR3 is CASSLAGTVEKLFF. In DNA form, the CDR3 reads TGCGCCAGCAGCTTGGCCGGGACGGTAGAAAAACTGTTTTTT.

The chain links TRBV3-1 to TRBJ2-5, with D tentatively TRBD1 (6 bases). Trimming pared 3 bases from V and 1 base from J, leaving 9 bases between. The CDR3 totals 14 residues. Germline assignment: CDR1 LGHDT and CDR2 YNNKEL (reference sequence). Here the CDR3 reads CASSHWTAQETQYF. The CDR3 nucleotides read TGTGCCAGCAGCCACTGGACAGCCCAAGAGACCCAGTACTTC.

CDR3 nucleotide sequence: TGCGCCAGCAGAGAGACAGGGGCGACCGGGGAGCTGTTTTTT. Residues: CASRETGATGELFF. This chain connects TRBV5-1 to TRBJ2-2; 8 nucleotides agree with TRBD1. Germline CDR1 is SGHRS and CDR2 is YFSETQ. CDR3 length: 14 residues. V lost 5 bases, J lost 5 bases, and 5 bases stayed unmatched.